Below, 32 T cell receptor beta chains from the same sample are listed, as sequenced in a study of Ad26.COV2.S vaccination and SARS-CoV-2 variants. The treatment: roughly 18 received Ad26.COV2.S at low or high dose, single or two shots; five or six received placebo; per-sample allocation not given. Day 63 after the first injection of vaccine or placebo was the sampling time. Sequencing used immunoSEQ multiplex PCR; TCRdb keeps in-frame clones, though not all of them. This sample yields approximately 360,000 clones, of which around four fifths are seen a single time; roughly 7.4% belongs to the top ten. Sequencing used peripheral blood, obtained in a trial of Ad26.COV2.S vaccine versus placebo. The receptor source for this set is a person aged 18-65 years who received the Ad26.COV2.S COVID-19 vaccine or a placebo.

This clone was detected once. V and J are TRBV27 and TRBJ2-5; tentatively, D is TRBD2 (6 bases). The V and J ends lost 6 bases and 1 base respectively, with 12 bases between them. Germline V CDR1 and CDR2: MNHEY, SMNVEV (reference sequence). The CDR3 sequence is 14 residues long. The CDR3 region has the DNA TGTGCCAGCAGCCCGGGACTGTTCCAAGAGACCCAGTACTTC. Its protein is CASSPGLFQETQYF.

DNA for the CDR3: TGTGCCACCAGCCTACGGCGGGGGTTTCTTGCTGAAGCTTTCTTT. Its protein product is CATSLRRGFLAEAFF. The chain recombines TRBV15 with TRBJ1-1, with TRBD1 as a possible D gene (5 bases). V was shortened by 5 bases and J by 6 bases, with 19 bases between the two germline ends. The CDR3 sequence is 15 residues long. Per germline, CDR1 LNHNV and CDR2 YYDKDF (reference sequence).

This clone was seen a few times. The J gene is TRBJ1-1, the V gene TRBV15; no firm D call. Germline V gives CDR1 LNHNV, CDR2 YYDKDF (reference sequence). The CDR3 has 13 residues. V lost 8 bases and J 3 bases, leaving 13 bases between the germline ends. CDR3 loop: CATAPALDTEAFF. The CDR3 DNA reads as TGTGCCACCGCACCAGCCCTGGACACTGAAGCTTTCTTT.

The chain joins TRBV18 to TRBJ2-1; a weak D match, TRBD2 (5 bases). Trimming took 7 bases from V and 4 from J, leaving 17 bases between them. The CDR3 has 15 amino acids. Germline CDR1 reads KGHSH; CDR2 reads LQKENI. CDR3 in amino acids: CASLSGGLVYNEQFF. The CDR3 DNA sequence: TGTGCCAGCTTATCCGGCGGGCTAGTTTACAATGAGCAGTTCTTC. The full variable domain, completed using reference TRBV18 and TRBJ2-1, is NAGVMQNPRHLVRRRGQEARLRCSPMKGHSHVYWYRQLPEEGLKFMVYLQKENIIDESGMPKERFSAEFPKEGPSILRIQQVVRGDSAAYFCASLSGGLVYNEQFFGPGTRLTVL.

The chain recombines TRBV5-1 with TRBJ2-5; 10 positions match TRBD1. Per germline, CDR1 SGHRS and CDR2 YFSETQ. V lost 4 bases to trimming and J lost 1 base; unmatched junction nucleotides: 4. This CDR3 contains 15 residues. CDR3 in DNA: TGCGCCAGCAGCGGGGGACAGGGGACCCAAGAGACCCAGTACTTC. Translating gives CASSGGQGTQETQYF. Full variable domain (rest looked up from reference TRBV5-1 and TRBJ2-5): KAGVTQTPRYLIKTRGQQVTLSCSPISGHRSVSWYQQTPGQGLQFLFEYFSETQRNKGNFPGRFSGRQFSNSRSEMNVSTLELGDSALYLCASSGGQGTQETQYFGPGTRLLVL.

This clone turned up a few times. The gene calls are TRBV27 and TRBJ1-6; tentative D call: TRBD1 (6 bases). V was shortened by 8 bases and J by 2 bases, with 10 bases between the two germline ends. Looked up from germline, CDR1 is MNHEY and CDR2 is SMNVEV (reference sequence). This CDR3 contains 14 residues. The CDR3 here is CASATGTYNSPLHF. CDR3 coding DNA: TGTGCCAGCGCTACAGGGACCTATAATTCACCCCTCCACTTT.

The J gene is TRBJ2-7, the V gene TRBV5-5; D assignment may be TRBD1 or TRBD2 (5 bases each). V lost 4 bases and J 4 bases, leaving 12 bases between the germline ends. Per the germline V gene, CDR1 is SGHKS and CDR2 is YYEKEE (reference sequence). This CDR3 region has 13 residues. This CDR3 is CASSLGDGYEQYF. In DNA form, the CDR3 reads TGTGCCAGCAGCCTGGGGGACGGATACGAGCAGTACTTC. The whole variable domain, remainder taken from reference TRBV5-5 and TRBJ2-7, is DAGVTQSPTHLIKTRGQQVTLRCSPISGHKSVSWYQQVLGQGPQFIFQYYEKEERGRGNFPDRFSARQFPNYSSELNVNALLLGDSALYLCASSLGDGYEQYFGPGTRLTVT.

The chain links TRBV7-3 to TRBJ2-7; D remains unclear. Germline V CDR1 and CDR2: SGHTA, FQGTGA. The CDR3 spans 15 residues. The germline V and J ends were trimmed by 1 base and 1 base, with 11 bases remaining between them. In nucleotides, the CDR3 is TGTGCCAGCAGCTTAATGGTCGGCAGATCCTACGAGCAGTACTTC. The encoded protein is CASSLMVGRSYEQYF.

The chain carries TRBV9 and TRBJ1-1; possible D gene TRBD1, 5 bases. From germline, CDR1 is SGDLS and CDR2 YYNGEE. This CDR3 contains 16 residues. Trimming pared 0 bases from V and 6 bases from J, leaving 18 bases between. The CDR3 loop reads CASSVGQLSDRPEAFF. CDR3 in DNA: TGTGCCAGCAGCGTAGGGCAGTTAAGCGACAGACCTGAAGCTTTCTTT. The variable domain in full, with the rest retrieved from reference TRBV9 and TRBJ1-1, is DSGVTQTPKHLITATGQRVTLRCSPRSGDLSVYWYQQSLDQGLQFLIQYYNGEERAKGNILERFSAQQFPDLHSELNLSSLELGDSALYFCASSVGQLSDRPEAFFGQGTRLTVV.

The chain is built from TRBV4-1 and TRBJ2-5; D gene unclear. The V end lost 4 bases, the J end lost 5 bases, and 20 bases lay between the germline ends. Germline-derived CDR1 and CDR2 are MGHRA and YSYEKL. This CDR3 is built from 16 residues. The CDR3 loop is CASSRSGGASRETQYF. CDR3 DNA sequence: TGCGCCAGCAGCCGATCGGGCGGAGCAAGTCGGGAGACCCAGTACTTC.

This clone was detected a few times. CDR3 amino acids: CASSLYQADGYTF. The CDR3 DNA sequence: TGCGCCAGCAGCTTGTATCAGGCGGATGGCTACACCTTC. The chain combines TRBV5-1 with TRBJ1-2, with D unresolved. Per germline, CDR1 SGHRS and CDR2 YFSETQ. Deletions cut 1 base from V and 6 bases from J, with 10 bases between. CDR3 length: 13 amino acids.

The V and J genes are TRBV7-9 and TRBJ2-1; 7 nucleotides line up with TRBD1. Germline loops: CDR1 SEHNR, CDR2 FQNEAQ (reference sequence). The CDR3 has 17 residues. Unmatched junction bases numbered 10, after V lost 5 bases and J lost 0 bases. CDR3 sequence: CASSLGPSGGSYNEQFF. CDR3 coding DNA: TGTGCCAGCAGCCTTGGACCCTCAGGGGGCTCCTACAATGAGCAGTTCTTC.

V and J are TRBV7-9 and TRBJ1-6; D perhaps matches TRBD1 (5 bases). This CDR3 contains 15 residues. V lost 0 bases to trimming and J lost 5 bases, with 8 bases between them. Germline V CDR1 and CDR2: SEHNR, FQNEAQ (reference sequence). In nucleotides, the CDR3 is TGTGCCAGCAGCTTAGCGCAAGGGGATAATTCACCCCTCCACTTT. It encodes CASSLAQGDNSPLHF.

The chain recombines TRBV14 with TRBJ1-6, with D possibly being TRBD1 (6 bases). V gave up 2 bases and J gave up 0 bases, with 14 bases separating them. CDR1 SGHDN and CDR2 FVKESK come from the germline V gene. This CDR3 contains 18 residues. The CDR3 is CASSQLSKDSSYNSPLHF. CDR3 nucleotides: TGTGCCAGCAGCCAACTTAGCAAGGACAGCTCCTATAATTCACCCCTCCACTTT.

This sequence joins TRBV7-2 and TRBJ2-7, with a tentative D call TRBD2 (6 bases). V was cut by 4 bases and J by 7 bases, with 11 bases left in between. The CDR3 totals 12 residues. Germline-derived CDR1 and CDR2 are SGHTA and FQGNSA. CDR3 in amino acids: CASSSGLLEQYF. The CDR3 bases are TGTGCCAGCAGCTCAGGACTACTGGAGCAGTACTTC.

This chain links TRBV3-1 (or the pseudogene TRBV3-2) with TRBJ1-5; maybe TRBD1 (6 bases). V dropped 4 bases and J dropped 7 bases, with 11 bases sitting between them. The CDR3 contains 13 residues. Germline V gene data show CDR1 as LGHDT and CDR2 as YNNKEL (reference sequence). The CDR3 loop is CASSRRGGQPQHF. The CDR3 region has the DNA TGTGCCAGCAGCCGCAGGGGCGGCCAGCCCCAGCATTTT.

About this clone: Other DNA sequences in this specimen translate into the identical CDR3. The V gene is TRBV5-1, the J gene TRBJ1-1; perhaps TRBD1 as D (5 bases). The V end was cut by 4 bases, the J end by 4 bases, with 11 bases between. The CDR3 loop spans 13 amino acids. The germline V gene has CDR1 SGHRS and CDR2 YFSETQ. The CDR3 is CASSLQVPTEAFF. In DNA form, the CDR3 reads TGCGCCAGCAGCCTACAGGTCCCCACTGAAGCTTTCTTT.

In this sample, this clone turned up once. The chain has TRBV12-3 or TRBV12-4 and TRBJ2-1, with D tentatively TRBD2 (5 bases). There are 13 residues in the CDR3. The ends were cut back, 3 bases at V and 5 bases at J, with 8 bases in the middle. In DNA, the CDR3 is TGTGCCAGCAGTTTGGGGAGTGACAATGAGCAGTTCTTC. Translated, it gives CASSLGSDNEQFF.

In its sample, this clone was seen once. The V and J genes are TRBV28 and TRBJ1-5, with TRBD1 matching 7 bases. The CDR3 is 14 amino acids. Germline trimming cut 5 bases from V and 7 bases from J; bases unmatched to any gene: 8. In germline, CDR1 is MDHEN, CDR2 SYDVKM. Here the CDR3 reads CASSNPTGTQPQHF. The CDR3 DNA reads TGTGCCAGCAGTAACCCGACAGGGACCCAGCCCCAGCATTTT.

The chain uses TRBV14 and TRBJ1-2; no clear D gene. Germline V gene data show CDR1 as SGHDN and CDR2 as FVKESK. Trimming shortened V by 3 bases and J by 4 bases, and 9 bases separated the two germline ends. This CDR3 contains 13 residues. CDR3 amino acids: CASSQSLGYGYTF. The CDR3 DNA follows: TGTGCCAGCAGCCAGTCCCTCGGCTATGGCTACACCTTC.

This chain connects TRBV5-6 to TRBJ1-4, with 7 bases lining up with TRBD1. V was clipped by 3 bases and J by 8 bases; unmatched bases: 10. Germline assignment: CDR1 SGHDT and CDR2 YYEEEE. CDR3 length equals 15 residues. The CDR3 reads CASSSLAGGKEKLFF. For the CDR3, the DNA is TGTGCCAGCAGCTCTTTGGCAGGGGGAAAGGAAAAACTGTTTTTT.

The genes are TRBV2 and TRBJ2-2; D gene ambiguous. The V and J ends lost 7 bases and 6 bases respectively, with 12 bases between them. The germline V gene encodes CDR1 SNHLY and CDR2 FYNNEI. The CDR3 is 13 residues long. The DNA of the CDR3 is TGTGCCAGCAAAGAGGTCGTGGCCGGGGAGCTGTTTTTT. Its protein product is CASKEVVAGELFF. Filled out from reference TRBV2 and TRBJ2-2, the complete variable domain reads EPEVTQTPSHQVTQMGQEVILRCVPISNHLYFYWYRQILGQKVEFLVSFYNNEISEKSEIFDDQFSVERPDGSNFTLKIRSTKLEDSAMYFCASKEVVAGELFFGEGSRLTVL.

The genes are TRBV7-6 and TRBJ1-3; D might be TRBD1 (5 bases). The CDR3 covers 15 residues. Germline assignment: CDR1 SGHVS and CDR2 FNYEAQ. Between the trimmed V and J ends, which lost 5 bases and 4 bases, there was a span of 15 bases. This CDR3 is CASSELGVGGNTIYF. The CDR3 bases are TGTGCCAGCAGCGAACTAGGGGTCGGGGGAAACACCATATATTTT.

The chain joins TRBV6-5 to TRBJ1-1; 9 bases match TRBD1. V shed 6 bases and J 6 bases; nucleotides not matched to a gene: 5. Germline CDR1 MNHEY, CDR2 SVGAGI. CDR3 size: 13 residues. In DNA form, the CDR3 reads TGTGCCAGCAGCCATGACAGGGGGTCTGAAGCTTTCTTT. This translates into CASSHDRGSEAFF.

This chain joins TRBV5-8 and TRBJ2-7; D could derive from TRBD1 or TRBD2 (5 bases each). The V end was cut by 5 bases, the J end by 2 bases, with 14 bases between. The CDR3 runs 14 residues. Germline V gene lookup returns CDR1 SGHTS and CDR2 YDEGEE. CDR3: CASRARDGTYEQYF. DNA of the CDR3: TGTGCCAGCAGAGCACGGGACGGGACCTACGAGCAGTACTTC. Using reference TRBV5-8 and TRBJ2-7 for the parts outside the CDR3, the full variable domain is EAGVTQSPTHLIKTRGQQATLRCSPISGHTSVYWYQQALGLGLQFLLWYDEGEERNRGNFPPRFSGRQFPNYSSELNVNALELEDSALYLCASRARDGTYEQYFGPGTRLTVT.

This clone was found a few times. This sequence joins TRBV30 and TRBJ1-2; maybe TRBD1 (5 bases). V was cut by 2 bases and J by 5 bases, with 12 bases left in between. Looked up from germline, CDR1 is GTSNPN and CDR2 is SVGIG (reference sequence). The CDR3 length is 13 residues. CDR3 protein: CAWSPGAGYGYTF. The CDR3 DNA is TGTGCCTGGAGTCCTGGGGCTGGGTATGGCTACACCTTC.

The chain couples TRBV4-3 to TRBJ1-3; 7 nucleotides agree with TRBD1. V was clipped by 2 bases and J by 4 bases; unmatched bases: 5. CDR3 length equals 15 residues. Per the germline V gene, CDR1 is LGHNA and CDR2 is YSLEER. The CDR3 here is CASSQNTGDGNTIYF. In nucleotides, the CDR3 is TGCGCCAGCAGCCAAAACACAGGGGACGGAAACACCATATATTTT.

The chain has TRBV19 and TRBJ2-7, with 9 bases fitting TRBD1. V gave up 6 bases and J gave up 3 bases; unmatched junction bases: 3. This CDR3 is built from 13 residues. Per the germline V gene, CDR1 is LNHDA and CDR2 is SQIVND (reference sequence). The CDR3 nucleotides read TGTGCCAGTAGACGGACAGGGGACTACGAGCAGTACTTC. It codes for CASRRTGDYEQYF.

This clone was found once. The chain joins TRBV30 to TRBJ1-2; D uncertain. CDR3 length: 14 amino acids. Germline-derived CDR1 and CDR2 are GTSNPN and SVGIG (reference sequence). The V end lost 3 bases, the J end lost 8 bases, and 19 bases lay between the germline ends. CDR3 in amino acids: CAWSNGRLRTGYTF. The CDR3 coding sequence is TGTGCCTGGAGCAACGGGAGATTAAGAACAGGCTACACCTTC.

This chain connects TRBV29-1 to TRBJ1-1; the match to TRBD1 covers 7 bases. Germline trimming cut 5 bases from V and 1 base from J; bases unmatched to any gene: 4. Germline CDR1 SQVTM, CDR2 ANQGSEA. The CDR3 length is 13 residues. The CDR3 nucleotides read TGCAGCGTTCCGGGACAGCCGAACACTGAAGCTTTCTTT. It specifies CSVPGQPNTEAFF.

The genes are TRBV4-3 and TRBJ2-7; 7 bases are a match to TRBD2. The CDR3 is 15 amino acids. J was trimmed by 3 bases and V by 5 bases; bases with no gene match: 10. Per germline, CDR1 LGHNA and CDR2 YSLEER. The CDR3 DNA reads as TGCGCCAGCAGCAACCGAGATGGGGGGGGCTACGAGCAGTACTTC. Translating gives CASSNRDGGGYEQYF.

The gene calls are TRBV6-2 or TRBV6-3 and TRBJ2-1; 8 bases agree with TRBD2. This CDR3 comprises 15 residues. J gave up 8 bases and V 4 bases, and 10 bases lay outside the gene matches. Germline V gene data show CDR1 as MNHEY and CDR2 as SVGEGT. The CDR3 DNA sequence: TGTGCCAGCAGTTCTATGATAGCGGGGCGGGATGAGCAGTTCTTC. Translated, it gives CASSSMIAGRDEQFF.